Listed below are T cell receptor beta chains from one sample, sequenced in a study of tumor-infiltrating lymphocytes in primary liver carcinoma. TCRdb re-derived calls from the multiplex PCR reads in MiXCR, one entry per CDR3 protein. Among about 210,000 distinct CDR3 sequences, approximately 65% were seen once, and the ten largest hold about 7.1%. Sequenced input: peripheral blood. All receptors derive from a woman aged 55-70 years with primary liver carcinoma and hepatitis B virus infection. Both conserved end residues are part of each CDR3.

j_call,cdr3_length,v_call,cdr3_aa
TRBJ2-3,14,TRBV29-1,CSVDNGISTDTQYF
TRBJ1-3,15,TRBV11-2,CASSLDRDSGNTIYF
TRBJ1-1,13,TRBV28,CATAPAAVTEAFF
TRBJ1-6,15,TRBV7-9,CASSLSQGRNSPLHF
TRBJ1-1,16,TRBV11-2,CASSLAYRGTGTEAIF
TRBJ2-2,13,TRBV29-1,CSVDGGVPGELFF
TRBJ2-7,11,TRBV6-1,CASSGCREQYF
TRBJ1-5,13,TRBV6-2/TRBV6-3,CASSGRGYQPQHF
TRBJ1-4,17,TRBV4-1,CASSTYSHGTSSEKLFF
TRBJ2-7,16,TRBV10-1,CASSEGPGLAVYEQYF
TRBJ1-4,14,TRBV12-3/TRBV12-4,CASSPGVSWEKPFF
TRBJ2-4,13,TRBV4-2,CASSQGEKNIQYF
TRBJ1-5,11,TRBV6-6,CASQGDEPQHF
TRBJ2-3,14,TRBV14,CASSQVTITDTQYF
TRBJ2-2,15,TRBV5-4,CTSSNRGLGTGELFF
TRBJ2-7,15,TRBV11-2,CASSFMTDPDYEQYF
TRBJ2-2,17,TRBV7-9,CASRRETSGITTGELFF
TRBJ2-7,17,TRBV6-2/TRBV6-3,CASSYPPTGTVGHEQYF
TRBJ2-5,18,TRBV7-2,CASSLALVAGGRGETQYF
TRBJ1-1,15,TRBV20-1,CSARVSGGLNTEAFF
TRBJ2-3,15,TRBV11-2,CASSSRGGDTDTQYF
TRBJ2-7,14,TRBV19,CASSIVRGVGEQYF
TRBJ2-3,16,TRBV5-4,CASSLVSGTGTDTQYF